A selection of T cell receptor beta chains follows, all from one sample in a study of shared clonotypes between healthy human individuals. Data came from immunoSEQ multiplex PCR; TCRdb stores just in-frame clones and leaves some out. The sample carries about 680,000 clones, 92% recorded once. The sample consisted of naive CD8+ T cells sorted from blood. Every receptor here comes from a man aged 25-45 years in good health. Each CDR3 is given with its conserved first and last residue. Each record gives: clone size, J gene, V gene, D gene, CDR3 protein, CDR3 DNA. D genes are given only for firm matches. The listing skips clone size in some rows; elsewhere it reads once, few, many or a size class.

clone_size: NA; j_call: TRBJ2-7; v_call: TRBV7-9; d_call: NA; cdr3_aa: CASSLTRGPLVQYF; cdr3_nt: TGTGCCAGCAGCCTAACTAGGGGACCGTTGGTGCAGTACTTC
clone_size: NA; j_call: TRBJ1-4; v_call: TRBV7-9; d_call: NA; cdr3_aa: CASSLQTTNEKLFF; cdr3_nt: TGTGCCAGCAGTTTACAAACCACTAATGAAAAACTGTTTTTT
clone_size: once; j_call: TRBJ2-3; v_call: TRBV9; d_call: TRBD1; cdr3_aa: CASSEGDRVITDTQYF; cdr3_nt: TGTGCCAGCAGCGAGGGGGACAGGGTGATTACAGATACGCAGTATTTT
clone_size: NA; j_call: TRBJ2-1; v_call: TRBV7-9; d_call: TRBD2; cdr3_aa: CASSLLGTSGLAYNEQFF; cdr3_nt: TGTGCCAGCAGCTTACTAGGGACTAGCGGGTTAGCATACAATGAGCAGTTCTTC
clone_size: NA; j_call: TRBJ2-3; v_call: TRBV9; d_call: NA; cdr3_aa: CASSRSGVGGSTDTQYF; cdr3_nt: TGTGCCAGCAGCAGATCCGGGGTGGGGGGTAGCACAGATACGCAGTATTTT
clone_size: NA; j_call: TRBJ2-3; v_call: TRBV29-1; d_call: TRBD1; cdr3_aa: CSVDREIGDTQYF; cdr3_nt: TGCAGCGTGGACAGGGAAATTGGCGATACGCAGTATTTT
clone_size: NA; j_call: TRBJ1-5; v_call: TRBV19; d_call: NA; cdr3_aa: CASRKQDSNQPQHF; cdr3_nt: TGTGCCAGTAGGAAACAGGATAGCAATCAGCCCCAGCATTTT
clone_size: NA; j_call: TRBJ2-4; v_call: TRBV2; d_call: NA; cdr3_aa: CASSEMRDWDIQYF; cdr3_nt: TGTGCCAGCAGTGAGATGCGGGACTGGGACATTCAGTACTTC
clone_size: NA; j_call: TRBJ1-4; v_call: TRBV15; d_call: NA; cdr3_aa: CATSTFATNEKLFF; cdr3_nt: TGTGCCACCAGCACATTTGCAACTAATGAAAAACTGTTTTTT
clone_size: NA; j_call: TRBJ1-5; v_call: TRBV7-9; d_call: NA; cdr3_aa: CASSRGIVGPQHF; cdr3_nt: TGTGCCAGCAGCCGGGGGATTGTAGGGCCCCAGCATTTT
clone_size: once; j_call: TRBJ2-7; v_call: TRBV6-6; d_call: TRBD2; cdr3_aa: CATGGGDEQYF; cdr3_nt: TGTGCCACAGGTGGGGGGGACGAGCAGTACTTC